This T cell receptor beta chain came from a study of blood T cell repertoires in COVID-19. The sample holds one count of this clone. As originally analysed: The authors estimated nucleated cell counts from reference gene primer amplification. The repertoire was sequenced with immunoSEQ multiplex PCR; TCRdb's copy has only in-frame clones and lacks some. From that table come the V and J calls and clone size; the DNA was used to work out D and trimming. Of 190,000 or so clones listed, around 90% are singletons. The germline gives CDR1 SGHRS, CDR2 YFSETQ. The CDR3 has 14 amino acids. This clonotype originated in a man aged 40-49 years with active or convalescent COVID-19. This rearrangement joins TRBV5-1 to TRBJ2-7, with TRBD1 identical over 9 bases. Source material: peripheral blood. This CDR3 is CASRSGTGLHEQYF. The CDR3 region has the DNA TGCGCGTCCAGATCCGGGACAGGGCTCCACGAGCAGTACTTC. Full variable domain (rest looked up from reference TRBV5-1 and TRBJ2-7): KAGVTQTPRYLIKTRGQQVTLSCSPISGHRSVSWYQQTPGQGLQFLFEYFSETQRNKGNFPGRFSGRQFSNSRSEMNVSTLELGDSALYLCASRSGTGLHEQYFGPGTRLTVT.